Shown below are 16 T cell receptor beta chains from a single sample sequenced in a study of T cells after somatic rescue of genetic block. Assay: immunoSEQ multiplex PCR; the TCRdb copy retains only in-frame clones and omits some. This sample has some 67,000 clones; 92% occur once, and the top ten carry approximately 3%. Sequencing was done on a sample of peripheral blood mononuclear cells (PBMCs). The receptors originated from a man in his forties.

The V gene is TRBV5-1, the J gene TRBJ2-7, with TRBD1 as a possible D gene (6 bases). The CDR3 extends over 13 amino acids. Germline V gives CDR1 SGHRS, CDR2 YFSETQ. V was clipped by 1 base and J by 5 bases, with 10 bases between them. The CDR3 nucleotides read TGCGCCAGCAGCTTGACAGGGATCCACGAGCAGTACTTC. Translating gives CASSLTGIHEQYF.

The rearrangement uses TRBV28 and TRBJ2-7; D is perhaps TRBD2 (6 bases). This CDR3 has 15 amino acids. In germline, CDR1 is MDHEN, CDR2 SYDVKM. The V end lost 2 bases, the J end lost 3 bases, and 14 bases lay between the germline ends. The CDR3 loop is CASSLKEEGGYEQYF. CDR3 DNA sequence: TGTGCCAGCAGTTTAAAAGAGGAGGGTGGCTACGAGCAGTACTTC.

The gene calls are TRBV9 and TRBJ2-7; no firm D call. CDR1 is SGDLS, CDR2 YYNGEE, per germline. The CDR3 sequence is 14 residues long. Trimming took 6 bases from V and 1 from J, leaving 14 bases between them. The CDR3 here is CASTPQRESYEQYF. The CDR3 coding sequence is TGTGCCAGCACCCCCCAGCGAGAGTCCTACGAGCAGTACTTC.

The rearrangement joins TRBV7-2 to TRBJ2-2; 7 bases agree with TRBD1. V lost 5 bases and J lost 0; bases outside the gene matches: 6. From germline, CDR1 is SGHTA and CDR2 FQGNSA. There are 16 residues in the CDR3. The DNA of the CDR3 is TGTGCCAGCAGCCATACAGGGGAAACGAACACCGGGGAGCTGTTTTTT. It yields the protein CASSHTGETNTGELFF.

This sequence joins TRBV6-4 and TRBJ2-7; either TRBD1 or TRBD2 may fit D (5 bases each). The CDR3 loop spans 15 amino acids. The germline CDR1 and CDR2 sequences are MRHNA and SNTAGT. V was cut by 6 bases and J by 2 bases, with 17 bases left in between. In DNA, the CDR3 is TGTGCCAGCAGAGAGAACCGGGACCCACCCTACGAGCAGTACTTC. This translates into CASRENRDPPYEQYF.

The chain is built from TRBV28 and TRBJ2-7; 7 bases line up with TRBD1. V lost 6 bases, J lost 2 bases, and 4 bases stayed unmatched. The CDR3 consists of 13 residues. Germline V gene data show CDR1 as MDHEN and CDR2 as SYDVKM. CDR3 in amino acids: CASSQDRAYEQYF. In DNA, the CDR3 is TGTGCCAGCAGCCAAGACAGGGCCTACGAGCAGTACTTC.

The chain joins TRBV11-2 to TRBJ2-7; D may be TRBD2 (7 bases). In germline, CDR1 is SGHAT, CDR2 FQNNGV. V shed 5 bases and J shed 3 bases, with 14 bases lying between them. The CDR3 runs 14 residues. The CDR3 DNA sequence: TGTGCCAGCAGCCCCAACGGGGGGCTCTACGAGCAGTACTTC. Amino acids: CASSPNGGLYEQYF.

The chain's CDR3 is CASGLVSDLKSSYNEQFF. For the CDR3, the DNA is TGTGCTAGTGGTTTGGTATCGGATCTGAAAAGCTCCTACAATGAGCAGTTCTTC. The chain links TRBV12-5 to TRBJ2-1, with D unclear. Germline V gene data show CDR1 as LGHNT and CDR2 as FRNRAP. Trimming left V 0 bases short and J 0 bases short, with 15 bases between. The CDR3 length is 18 residues.

The chain carries TRBV28 and TRBJ2-5; D possibly corresponds to TRBD1 (6 bases). The V end was cut by 7 bases, the J end by 4 bases, with 19 bases between. Per the germline V gene, CDR1 is MDHEN and CDR2 is SYDVKM. This CDR3 comprises 15 residues. The CDR3 loop is CASTSTGYGGETQYF. The CDR3 DNA follows: TGTGCCAGCACAAGTACAGGGTATGGTGGAGAGACCCAGTACTTC.

This chain uses TRBV18 with TRBJ1-5; weak D call: TRBD1 (5 bases). The CDR3 covers 13 residues. Between the trimmed V and J ends, which lost 2 bases and 3 bases, there was a span of 5 bases. Germline lookup yields CDR1 KGHSH and CDR2 LQKENI. In nucleotides, the CDR3 is TGTGCCAGCTCACCAGGGACCAATCAGCCCCAGCATTTT. It specifies CASSPGTNQPQHF.

The CDR3 nucleotides read TGTGCCAGCAGCGGTGTTGGGCCCTACGAGCAGTACTTC. This codes for CASSGVGPYEQYF. The V gene is TRBV7-9, the J gene TRBJ2-7; D gene uncertain. The V gene lost 5 bases and the J gene lost 2 bases, with 10 bases spanning the gap. CDR3 size: 13 residues. Germline V gives CDR1 SEHNR, CDR2 FQNEAQ (reference sequence).

V usage is TRBV27 and J usage is TRBJ2-2; 12 nucleotides line up with TRBD2. In germline, CDR1 is MNHEY, CDR2 SMNVEV (reference sequence). The V and J ends lost 2 bases and 0 bases, in that order; junction bases with no gene match: 4. This CDR3 region has 18 residues. The DNA for the CDR3 is TGTGCCAGCAGTTTACTTCTAGCGGGAGGGGCGAACACCGGGGAGCTGTTTTTT. It specifies CASSLLLAGGANTGELFF.

This chain links TRBV7-9 with TRBJ1-2, with a weak D call TRBD1 (5 bases). This CDR3 has 13 residues. The germline V gene has CDR1 SEHNR and CDR2 FQNEAQ (reference sequence). The germline V and J ends were trimmed by 5 bases and 1 base, with 8 bases remaining between them. The CDR3 DNA sequence: TGTGCCAGCAGCCCAGGGAGTAACTATGGCTACACCTTC. It is translated as CASSPGSNYGYTF.

The chain combines TRBV7-2 with TRBJ2-7, with D tentatively TRBD2 (6 bases). The germline V gene encodes CDR1 SGHTA and CDR2 FQGNSA. The CDR3 runs 16 residues. Trimming took 1 base from V and 0 from J, leaving 13 bases between them. CDR3 loop: CASSLGGGASSYEQYF. DNA for the CDR3: TGTGCCAGCAGCTTAGGCGGCGGGGCAAGCTCCTACGAGCAGTACTTC. Supplemented by reference TRBV7-2 and TRBJ2-7, the full variable domain reads GAGVSQSPSNKVTEKGKDVELRCDPISGHTALYWYRQSLGQGLEFLIYFQGNSAPDKSGLPSDRFSAERTGGSVSTLTIQRTQQEDSAVYLCASSLGGGASSYEQYFGPGTRLTVT.

The V and J genes are TRBV28 and TRBJ1-3, with 7 bases that match TRBD1. CDR1 and CDR2 (germline): MDHEN, SYDVKM. V dropped 7 bases and J dropped 4; count of bases not matched to a gene: 10. The CDR3 consists of 15 residues. CDR3 DNA sequence: TGTGCCAGCACCACGTGGAGGGGGCAAGGAAACACCATATATTTT. Translated, it gives CASTTWRGQGNTIYF.

The rearrangement links TRBV10-3 to TRBJ2-7, with D possibly matching TRBD1 (7 bases). The CDR3 has 13 amino acids. CDR1 and CDR2 (germline): ENHRY, SYGVKD. V was shortened by 10 bases and J by 0 bases, with 13 bases between the two germline ends. CDR3 protein: CANAGQSSYEQYF. The CDR3 bases are TGTGCCAACGCGGGACAGAGCTCCTACGAGCAGTACTTC.